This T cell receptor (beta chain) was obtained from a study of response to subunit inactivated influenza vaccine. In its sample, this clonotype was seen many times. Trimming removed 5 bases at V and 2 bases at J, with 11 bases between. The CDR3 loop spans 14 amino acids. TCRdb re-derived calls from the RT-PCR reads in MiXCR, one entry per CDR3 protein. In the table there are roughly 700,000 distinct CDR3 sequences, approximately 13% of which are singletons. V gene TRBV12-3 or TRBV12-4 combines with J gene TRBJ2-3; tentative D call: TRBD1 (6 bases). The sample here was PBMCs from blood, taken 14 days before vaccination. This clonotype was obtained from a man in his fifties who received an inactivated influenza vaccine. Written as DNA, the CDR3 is TGTGCCAGCAGTGATAGACAGGTCACAGATACGCAGTATTTT. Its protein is CASSDRQVTDTQYF.